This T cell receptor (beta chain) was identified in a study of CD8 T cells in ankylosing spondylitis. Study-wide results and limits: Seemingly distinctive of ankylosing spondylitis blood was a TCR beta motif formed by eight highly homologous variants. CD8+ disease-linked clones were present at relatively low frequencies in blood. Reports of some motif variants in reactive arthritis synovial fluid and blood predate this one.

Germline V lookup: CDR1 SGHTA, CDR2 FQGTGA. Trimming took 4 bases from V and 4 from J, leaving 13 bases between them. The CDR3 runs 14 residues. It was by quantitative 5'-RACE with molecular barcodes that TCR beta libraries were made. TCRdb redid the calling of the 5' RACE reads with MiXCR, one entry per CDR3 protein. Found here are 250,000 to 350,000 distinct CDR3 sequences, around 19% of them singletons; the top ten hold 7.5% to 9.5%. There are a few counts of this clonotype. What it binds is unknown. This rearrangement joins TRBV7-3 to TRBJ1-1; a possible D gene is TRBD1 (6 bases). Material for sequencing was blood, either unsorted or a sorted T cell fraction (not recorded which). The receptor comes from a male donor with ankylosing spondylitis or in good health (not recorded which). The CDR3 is CASSYREGSTEAFF. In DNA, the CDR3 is TGTGCCAGCAGCTACAGGGAAGGAAGCACTGAAGCTTTCTTT.